The rows below give T cell receptor beta chains drawn from one sample of a study of blood T cells in healthy people across ages. TCRdb reprocessed the 5' RACE reads with MiXCR, giving one entry per CDR3 protein. The sample has approximately 1,700,000 distinct CDR3 sequences; 30% to 40% are singletons. Sequences were obtained from blood. These receptors all come from a human donor in good health. Each CDR3 is given with its conserved first and last residue. A D gene is named only where the DNA matches it firmly. Clone sizes are given selectively: once, few, many, or a class where the clone is expanded.

CDR3 length	J gene	clone size	V gene	D gene	CDR3 protein	CDR3 DNA
16	TRBJ2-3	few	TRBV5-1	-	CASSLASMSSTDTQYF	TGCGCCAGCAGCTTGGCCTCTATGTCCAGCACAGATACGCAGTATTTT
21	TRBJ2-6	-	TRBV9	TRBD1	CASSAPLGTGGGKAGANVLTF	TGTGCCAGCAGCGCCCCCCTAGGGACAGGGGGCGGAAAGGCTGGGGCCAACGTCCTGACTTTC
16	TRBJ2-1	-	TRBV9	-	CASSVHVASSYNEQFF	TGTGCCAGCAGCGTACACGTCGCTAGCTCCTACAATGAGCAGTTCTTC
16	TRBJ1-4	-	TRBV7-9	-	CASSLGGAVPVEKLFF	TGTGCCAGCAGCTTAGGGGGGGCAGTCCCTGTGGAAAAACTGTTTTTT
15	TRBJ2-2	-	TRBV6-6	-	CASSYSGGGTGELFF	TGTGCCAGCAGTTACTCGGGAGGCGGCACCGGGGAGCTGTTTTTT
18	TRBJ2-5	few	TRBV11-3	TRBD2	CASSSGTSGALLQETQYF	TGTGCCAGCAGCTCCGGGACTAGCGGGGCACTACTTCAAGAGACCCAGTACTTC
13	TRBJ1-5	once	TRBV29-1	TRBD1	CSVGSGTDQPQHF	TGCAGCGTTGGATCCGGGACAGATCAGCCCCAGCATTTT
14	TRBJ1-2	few	TRBV11-3	-	CASSPATAYYGYTF	TGTGCCAGCAGCCCGGCGACAGCATACTATGGCTACACCTTC
14	TRBJ1-5	-	TRBV20-1	-	CSAIAGSYDQPQHF	TGCAGTGCTATAGCAGGGAGTTATGATCAGCCCCAGCATTTT
13	TRBJ1-2	-	TRBV24-1	TRBD1	CATRDGTDHGYTF	TGTGCCACCAGGGACGGGACAGACCATGGCTACACCTTC
20	TRBJ1-2	-	TRBV4-1	-	CASSHTDVGPKLRRVYGYTF	TGCGCCAGCAGCCACACCGACGTCGGCCCAAAACTAAGGCGGGTCTATGGCTACACCTTC
15	TRBJ2-3	few	TRBV7-2	-	CASSLGPLGRDTQYF	TGTGCCAGCAGCTTAGGGCCCCTAGGGCGAGATACGCAGTATTTT
16	TRBJ2-6	few	TRBV7-2	-	CASSFTGGPGANVLTF	TGTGCCAGCAGCTTCACAGGTGGCCCTGGGGCCAACGTCCTGACTTTC
15	TRBJ2-7	few	TRBV7-2	-	CASSSGGVGIGEQYF	TGTGCCAGCAGCTCCGGCGGGGTCGGTATTGGCGAGCAGTACTTC
15	TRBJ1-1	few	TRBV5-1	TRBD1	CASSAGQMGNTEAFF	TGCGCCAGCAGCGCGGGACAGATGGGAAACACTGAAGCTTTCTTT
15	TRBJ2-7	few	TRBV19	TRBD1	CASSITPGQGNEQYF	TGTGCCAGTAGTATAACCCCGGGACAGGGGAACGAGCAGTACTTC
16	TRBJ1-2	few	TRBV10-3	-	CAISDPGPPLFYGYTF	TGTGCCATCAGTGACCCGGGCCCGCCTTTATTCTATGGCTACACCTTC
18	TRBJ1-2	-	TRBV6-9	-	CASSYTNHVPGPFYGYTF	TGTGCCAGCAGTTATACCAACCACGTACCGGGCCCTTTCTATGGCTACACCTTC
15	TRBJ2-5	-	TRBV4-3	-	CASSQEIGGTYERYF	TGCGCCAGCAGCCAAGAGATAGGGGGGACCTACGAGCGGTACTTC
14	TRBJ1-1	-	TRBV6-2/TRBV6-3	-	CASSYSRGFTEAFF	TGTGCCAGCAGTTACTCGAGAGGCTTCACTGAAGCTTTCTTT
14	TRBJ2-7	-	TRBV29-1	TRBD1	CSVAPTGHKDEQCF	TGCAGCGTTGCCCCGACAGGGCATAAGGACGAGCAGTGCTTC
15	TRBJ2-6	-	TRBV12-3/TRBV12-4	-	CASSFGVSGTNVLTF	TGTGCCAGCAGTTTCGGGGTCTCTGGGACCAACGTCCTGACTTTC
14	TRBJ2-7	-	TRBV28	TRBD1	CASGGQGSVGEQYF	TGTGCCAGCGGGGGACAGGGAAGTGTCGGCGAGCAGTACTTC
13	TRBJ1-2	-	TRBV7-2	-	CASRVARGEGYTF	TGTGCCAGCAGGGTGGCCAGGGGAGAGGGCTACACCTTC
16	TRBJ2-7	-	TRBV4-2	TRBD1	CASSQVAGTGAYEQYF	TGTGCCAGCAGCCAAGTTGCCGGGACAGGAGCCTACGAGCAGTACTTC
14	TRBJ2-6	-	TRBV5-6	-	CASSSGPRANVLTF	TGTGCCAGCAGCTCAGGGCCCAGGGCCAACGTCCTGACTTTC
15	TRBJ2-5	-	TRBV15	-	CATSRGSGNWETQYF	TGTGCCACCAGCAGAGGATCAGGGAACTGGGAGACCCAGTACTTC
18	TRBJ1-2	-	TRBV21-1	-	CASSPIPGGEGAFCGYTF	TGTGCCAGCAGCCCAATACCGGGTGGGGAGGGGGCCTTTTGTGGCTACACCTTC
15	TRBJ2-5	-	TRBV6-2/TRBV6-3	-	CASRIRHPTGETQYF	TGTGCCAGCAGGATTAGGCACCCAACGGGGGAGACCCAGTACTTC
15	TRBJ2-1	-	TRBV5-1	TRBD2	CASRDTSGGCNEQFF	TGCGCCAGCAGGGATACTAGCGGGGGTTGCAATGAGCAGTTCTTC